One sample yielded the 7 T cell receptor beta chains listed below, sequenced in a study of shared clonotypes between healthy human individuals. The table came from immunoSEQ multiplex PCR; TCRdb's copy has only in-frame clones and leaves some out. Here the sample spans about 2 million clones, just under 95% being singletons. The naive CD8 fraction comprised CD45RO-negative cells positively selected for CCR7 and excluded terminally differentiated effector memory CD45RA+ cells. The sample taken for sequencing was naive CD8+ T cells sorted from blood. These receptor sequences come from a man between 18 and 35 years old in good health.

As concerns this clone: Other nucleotide sequences in the sample specify the same CDR3. The DNA for the CDR3 is TGTGCCAGCAGTCCCTCAGCAGGGGGGTTCTCCTACGAGCAGTACTTC. Encoded protein: CASSPSAGGFSYEQYF. This chain connects TRBV27 to TRBJ2-7, with D possibly matching TRBD1 (7 bases). The CDR3 extends over 16 amino acids. The V gene's germline CDR1 is MNHEY and CDR2 SMNVEV (reference sequence). Trimming removed 5 bases from V and 0 bases from J, with 17 bases in between.

With regard to this clone: The sample carries other DNA sequences with the same CDR3. V gene TRBV5-4 combines with J gene TRBJ2-5; 8 positions agree with TRBD1. V trimming: 4 bases; J trimming: 3 bases; junction bases outside the gene matches: 2. Germline V gene lookup returns CDR1 SGHNT and CDR2 YYREEE (reference sequence). This CDR3 contains 13 residues. Written as DNA, the CDR3 is TGTGCCAGCAGCCTGGACAGGGAAGAGACCCAGTACTTC. Protein: CASSLDREETQYF. Based on the CDR3 plus reference TRBV5-4 and TRBJ2-5, the full variable domain is ETGVTQSPTHLIKTRGQQVTLRCSSQSGHNTVSWYQQALGQGPQFIFQYYREEENGRGNFPPRFSGLQFPNYSSELNVNALELDDSALYLCASSLDREETQYFGPGTRLLVL.

This chain connects TRBV6-5 to TRBJ2-1; 10 bases fit TRBD2. V lost 5 bases to trimming and J lost 9 bases; unmatched junction nucleotides: 4. Germline V lookup: CDR1 MNHEY, CDR2 SVGAGI. The CDR3 length is 13 residues. CDR3 residues: CASSELAGSEQFF. The CDR3 DNA reads as TGTGCCAGCAGTGAACTAGCGGGATCTGAGCAGTTCTTC.

This chain joins TRBV7-9 and TRBJ2-1; 12 nucleotides line up with TRBD2. The V gene end was trimmed by 4 bases and the J gene end by 6 bases; junction bases not matched to a gene: 10. Germline-derived CDR1 and CDR2 are SEHNR and FQNEAQ (reference sequence). The CDR3 sequence is 17 residues long. CDR3 in amino acids: CASSSEGTSGPSNEQFF. The CDR3 DNA reads as TGTGCCAGCAGCTCGGAGGGGACTAGCGGGCCATCCAATGAGCAGTTCTTC.

This chain uses TRBV28 with TRBJ2-7, with 9 bases aligning to TRBD1. The germline CDR1 and CDR2 sequences are MDHEN and SYDVKM. V shed 1 base, J shed 6 bases, and the junction held 4 bases outside the gene matches. This CDR3 has 14 residues. CDR3 coding DNA: TGTGCCAGCAGTTTATATGGGGACAGGGTCGAGCAGTACTTC. This translates into CASSLYGDRVEQYF. Variable domain in full (rest from reference TRBV28 and TRBJ2-7): DVKVTQSSRYLVKRTGEKVFLECVQDMDHENMFWYRQDPGLGLRLIYFSYDVKMKEKGDIPEGYSVSREKKERFSLILESASTNQTSMYLCASSLYGDRVEQYFGPGTRLTVT.

The chain employs TRBV6-5 and TRBJ1-1; D is unresolved. Germline CDR1 MNHEY, CDR2 SVGAGI. The length of the CDR3 is 14 residues. Trimming stripped 6 bases from V and 2 bases from J, with 13 bases between. The CDR3 DNA sequence: TGTGCCAGCAGCCCCACATCGGCTAACACTGAAGCTTTCTTT. It specifies CASSPTSANTEAFF.

This chain joins TRBV19 and TRBJ1-2; D is undetermined. The CDR3 covers 13 residues. Trimming took 7 bases from V and 6 from J, leaving 15 bases between them. In germline, CDR1 is LNHDA, CDR2 SQIVND (reference sequence). CDR3 sequence reads: CASTRETVDGYTF. The CDR3 region has the DNA TGTGCCAGTACTCGGGAAACCGTGGATGGCTACACCTTC.